The 25 T cell receptor beta chains listed next were all sequenced from one sample in a study of OX40 agonist ivuxolimab in advanced cancers. The assay was immunoSEQ multiplex PCR, and TCRdb's table has in-frame clones only and misses some. Of 81,000 or so clones detected, about 90% appear once; the ten largest clones hold roughly 8.4%. This sample comprised CD4+ or CD8+ T cells sorted from blood, obtained in a trial of the OX40 agonist ivuxolimab. All receptors derive from an adult with an advanced solid tumor such as melanoma, head and neck, liver or kidney cancer.

For the CDR3, the DNA is TGTGCCAGTAGTATTCCGGGATTCGGCAATCAGCCCCAGCATTTT. It specifies CASSIPGFGNQPQHF. The chain joins TRBV19 to TRBJ1-5, with D hard to call. The length of the CDR3 is 15 residues. V lost 3 bases and J 2 bases, leaving 11 bases between the germline ends. CDR1 and CDR2 from the germline V gene are LNHDA and SQIVND (reference sequence).

The rearrangement uses TRBV6-5 and TRBJ2-1; 10 nucleotides agree with TRBD1. The germline V gene has CDR1 MNHEY and CDR2 SVGAGI. V shed 8 bases, J shed 2 bases, and the junction held 6 bases outside the gene matches. This CDR3 is built from 15 residues. CDR3 amino acids: CASFSGTGAYNEQFF. Here the CDR3 DNA reads TGTGCCAGCTTTTCGGGGACAGGGGCCTACAATGAGCAGTTCTTC.

The chain joins TRBV2 to TRBJ2-1; TRBD2 matches at 8 bases. Losses at the gene ends were 9 bases for V and 6 bases for J; bases not matched to a gene: 13. This CDR3 is 15 amino acids long. The germline V gene has CDR1 SNHLY and CDR2 FYNNEI. The CDR3 loop reads CARTSGTSLRNEQFF. The CDR3 DNA reads as TGTGCCAGAACATCCGGGACTAGTCTTCGCAATGAGCAGTTCTTC.

This chain joins TRBV9 and TRBJ2-3; tentative D call: TRBD1 (5 bases). The CDR3 spans 15 residues. Germline CDR1 is SGDLS and CDR2 is YYNGEE. V shed 0 bases and J shed 6 bases, with 14 bases lying between them. In nucleotides, the CDR3 is TGTGCCAGCAGCGTAGGGGGCACACCTGGGGATACGCAGTATTTT. It is translated as CASSVGGTPGDTQYF. Combining the CDR3 with reference TRBV9 and TRBJ2-3 gives the whole variable domain DSGVTQTPKHLITATGQRVTLRCSPRSGDLSVYWYQQSLDQGLQFLIQYYNGEERAKGNILERFSAQQFPDLHSELNLSSLELGDSALYFCASSVGGTPGDTQYFGPGTRLTVL.

J is TRBJ2-1 and V is TRBV27; perhaps TRBD1 as D (5 bases). The V end lost 6 bases, the J end lost 4 bases, and 16 bases lay between the germline ends. CDR1 is MNHEY, CDR2 SMNVEV, per germline (reference sequence). This CDR3 spans 15 amino acids. CDR3 coding DNA: TGTGCCAGCAGCCCAGGGAAGGGGATTTACAATGAGCAGTTCTTC. Translating it yields CASSPGKGIYNEQFF.

The CDR3 spells CASSYSAGELEDEQFF. The CDR3 nucleotides are TGTGCCAGCAGTTACTCCGCGGGAGAGTTGGAGGATGAGCAGTTCTTC. V and J are TRBV6-5 and TRBJ2-1; 7 bases are shared with TRBD2. The CDR3 totals 16 residues. V dropped 0 bases and J dropped 8; count of bases not matched to a gene: 10. Germline CDR1 is MNHEY and CDR2 is SVGAGI.

This chain joins TRBV6-5 and TRBJ1-2; maybe TRBD1 (6 bases). Germline-derived CDR1 and CDR2 are MNHEY and SVGAGI. The CDR3 is 12 amino acids. The CDR3 sequence: CASRGGGDGYTF. The CDR3 region has the DNA TGTGCAAGCCGAGGAGGGGGGGATGGCTACACCTTC.

This clone was observed once. Other nucleotide sequences in the sample specify the same CDR3. J is TRBJ1-5 and V is TRBV7-8; the D is unclear. The V gene's germline CDR1 is SGHVS and CDR2 FQNEAQ. This CDR3 is built from 12 residues. V was trimmed by 1 base and J by 5 bases, leaving 3 bases between them. In DNA, the CDR3 is TGTGCCAGCAGCTTAGGGGATCAGCCCCAGCATTTT. This translates into CASSLGDQPQHF.

The chain is built from TRBV30 and TRBJ2-2; D is undetermined. The germline V and J ends were trimmed by 2 bases and 5 bases, with 6 bases remaining between them. The CDR3 sequence is 12 residues long. Germline values: CDR1 GTSNPN, CDR2 SVGIG (reference sequence). CDR3 in DNA: TGTGCCTGGAGTTTAGGAACCGGGGAGCTGTTTTTT. Amino acids: CAWSLGTGELFF.

This sequence joins TRBV7-8 and TRBJ1-3; 8 bases match TRBD1. The CDR3 has 16 residues. V shed 4 bases and J 0 bases; nucleotides not matched to a gene: 5. Germline loops: CDR1 SGHVS, CDR2 FQNEAQ. The CDR3 is CASSSGQGISGNTIYF. CDR3 nucleotide sequence: TGTGCCAGCAGCTCAGGACAGGGAATCTCTGGAAACACCATATATTTT.

The chain links TRBV11-2 to TRBJ2-5; no firm D call. This CDR3 spans 10 amino acids. Germline CDR1 SGHAT, CDR2 FQNNGV. V shed 6 bases and J shed 2 bases, with 1 base lying between them. CDR3 in DNA: TGTGCCAGCAGACAAGAGACCCAGTACTTC. It encodes CASRQETQYF.

The rearrangement uses TRBV19 and TRBJ1-2, with a tentative D call TRBD1 (5 bases). This CDR3 is 12 amino acids long. Trimming stripped 5 bases from V and 8 bases from J, with 12 bases between. From germline, CDR1 is LNHDA and CDR2 SQIVND (reference sequence). CDR3 amino acids: CASSGPRDGYTF. CDR3 in DNA: TGTGCCAGTAGTGGCCCCAGGGACGGCTACACCTTC.

As DNA, the CDR3 is TGTGCCAGCAGCCAAGTTTATGGTAGCAATCAGCCCCAGCATTTT. This gives the protein CASSQVYGSNQPQHF. The rearrangement joins TRBV4-2 to TRBJ1-5, with D unresolved. The CDR3 is 15 residues long. V lost 1 base and J lost 0, with 7 bases in between. CDR1 is LGHNA, CDR2 YNFKEQ, per germline.

The V and J genes are TRBV6-5 and TRBJ1-1, with 7 positions matching TRBD1. The CDR3 is made up of 14 amino acids. V dropped 6 bases and J dropped 4; count of bases not matched to a gene: 8. Germline V gives CDR1 MNHEY, CDR2 SVGAGI. This CDR3 reads CASRPYRGSTEAFF. The CDR3 region has the DNA TGTGCCAGCAGGCCATACAGGGGAAGCACTGAAGCTTTCTTT.

The chain employs TRBV10-2 and TRBJ1-5; 10 bases match TRBD1. CDR1 is WSHSY, CDR2 SAAADI, per germline. V was clipped by 2 bases and J by 2 bases; unmatched bases: 15. The CDR3 is made up of 20 amino acids. The CDR3 sequence is CASSEVTGTGEFFGNQPQHF. In DNA form, the CDR3 reads TGCGCCAGCAGTGAGGTCACCGGGACAGGGGAATTCTTTGGCAATCAGCCCCAGCATTTT.

The rearrangement joins TRBV6-5 to TRBJ2-7; 7 bases fit TRBD1. This CDR3 has 15 amino acids. Unmatched junction bases numbered 11, after V lost 6 bases and J lost 3 bases. Germline CDR1 is MNHEY and CDR2 is SVGAGI. CDR3 nucleotide sequence: TGTGCCAGCAGCCCGGGACAGTTTCCCAACTACGAGCAGTACGTC. Translation: CASSPGQFPNYEQYV.

The chain couples TRBV27 to TRBJ1-4, with 7 nucleotides matching TRBD1. Germline V CDR1 and CDR2: MNHEY, SMNVEV (reference sequence). The CDR3 is 19 amino acids. The J segment lost 0 bases and the V segment lost 1 base, leaving 11 bases of the junction unmatched. CDR3 DNA sequence: TGTGCCAGCAGTTTATACTCCTCCGGACAGGCTGCAACTAATGAAAAACTGTTTTTT. Amino acids: CASSLYSSGQAATNEKLFF.

This rearrangement joins TRBV11-3 to TRBJ2-7; maybe TRBD1 (6 bases). V shed 5 bases and J shed 5 bases, with 13 bases lying between them. Germline V gene data show CDR1 as SGHNT and CDR2 as YENEEA. This CDR3 comprises 13 residues. CDR3 region: CASSLGKGDEQYV. CDR3 sequence (DNA): TGTGCCAGCAGCCTCGGGAAGGGGGACGAGCAGTACGTC.

A single count supports this clone. This chain uses TRBV9 with TRBJ2-3; D not certain. There are 15 residues in the CDR3. Germline loops: CDR1 SGDLS, CDR2 YYNGEE. The V gene lost 2 bases and the J gene lost 4 bases, with 14 bases spanning the gap. The CDR3 reads CASSVSRSSPDTQYF. The CDR3 bases are TGTGCCAGCAGCGTTTCTAGGAGTTCGCCAGATACGCAGTATTTT.

The chain uses TRBV20-1 and TRBJ2-1; D call uncertain. CDR3 length: 11 residues. The germline V and J ends were trimmed by 1 base and 8 bases, with 6 bases remaining between them. CDR1 DFQATT and CDR2 SNEGSKA come from the germline V gene (reference sequence). The CDR3 loop reads CSARASDEQFF. The CDR3 coding sequence is TGCAGTGCTAGAGCAAGCGATGAGCAGTTCTTC.

This chain links TRBV6-1 with TRBJ2-3; TRBD2 aligns across 7 bases. Germline trimming cut 1 base from V and 4 bases from J; bases unmatched to any gene: 11. The CDR3 extends over 17 amino acids. CDR1 is MNHNS and CDR2 is SASEGT in the germline V gene. The CDR3 region is CASSEVSGGGLSDTQYF. In nucleotides, the CDR3 is TGTGCCAGCAGTGAAGTGTCGGGCGGGGGTTTATCAGATACGCAGTATTTT.

The gene calls are TRBV19 and TRBJ2-1; perhaps TRBD1 as D (6 bases). CDR1 and CDR2 from the germline V gene are LNHDA and SQIVND (reference sequence). This CDR3 is built from 12 residues. V gave up 10 bases and J gave up 4 bases, with 11 bases separating them. The CDR3 region is CATSQGYNEQFF. The CDR3 DNA reads TGTGCCACGTCCCAGGGGTACAATGAGCAGTTCTTC.

The chain joins TRBV7-9 to TRBJ2-3, with D unresolved. Trimming removed 8 bases at V and 0 bases at J, with 15 bases between. Germline CDR1 is SEHNR and CDR2 is FQNEAQ (reference sequence). The CDR3 sequence is 15 residues long. CDR3 in DNA: TGTGCCAGCCAGCCCCCTGGGATTAGCACAGATACGCAGTATTTT. It translates to CASQPPGISTDTQYF.

Note on this clone: At one boundary the junction diverges from the germline segment, which might be a read error. The J gene is TRBJ1-1, the V gene TRBV6-6; D ambiguous. Germline CDR1 is MNHNY and CDR2 is SVGAGI (reference sequence). This CDR3 is 15 amino acids long. CDR3 sequence: CASSYDPGSNTKAFF. The CDR3 bases are TGTGCCAGCAGTTACGACCCAGGATCGAACACTAAAGCTTTCTTT.

V is TRBV28 and J is TRBJ1-2; D uncertain. V was trimmed by 1 base and J by 4 bases, leaving 7 bases between them. Germline lookup yields CDR1 MDHEN and CDR2 SYDVKM. This CDR3 region has 13 residues. The CDR3 region is CASSLYIGYGYTF. The CDR3 DNA reads as TGTGCCAGCAGTTTATACATTGGCTATGGCTACACCTTC.